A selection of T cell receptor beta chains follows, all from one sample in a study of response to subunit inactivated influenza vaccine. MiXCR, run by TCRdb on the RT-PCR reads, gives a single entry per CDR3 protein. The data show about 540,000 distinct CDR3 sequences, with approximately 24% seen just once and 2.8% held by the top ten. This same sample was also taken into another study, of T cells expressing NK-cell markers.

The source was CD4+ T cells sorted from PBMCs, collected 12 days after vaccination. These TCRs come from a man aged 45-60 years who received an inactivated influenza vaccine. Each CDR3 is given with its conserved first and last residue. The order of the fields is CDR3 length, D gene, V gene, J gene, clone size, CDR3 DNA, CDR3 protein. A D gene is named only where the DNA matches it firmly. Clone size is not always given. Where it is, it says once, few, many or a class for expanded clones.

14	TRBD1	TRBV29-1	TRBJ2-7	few	TGCAGCGTAGAAAGGGACAGGGGGAGTTCCGAGCAGTACTTC	CSVERDRGSSEQYF
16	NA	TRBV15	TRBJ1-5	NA	TGTGCCACCAGCAGAGACCTGCGACAGGGCAATCAGCCCCAGCATTTT	CATSRDLRQGNQPQHF
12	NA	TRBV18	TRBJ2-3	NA	TGTGCCAGCTCAAGAGACCCAGATACGCAGTATTTT	CASSRDPDTQYF
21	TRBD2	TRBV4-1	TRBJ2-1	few	TGCGCCAGCAGCCAAGAAGCCTTAAGCGGGGCTAACCCCCTTATTGGGAATGAGCAGTTCTTC	CASSQEALSGANPLIGNEQFF
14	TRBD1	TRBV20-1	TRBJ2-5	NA	TGCAGTGCTAGAGCACAGGGGGCATACGAGACCCAGTACTTC	CSARAQGAYETQYF
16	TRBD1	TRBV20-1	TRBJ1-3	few	TGCAGTGCTAGAGATCTGGTTACAGGGGGCGTTGGGCGTATATATTTT	CSARDLVTGGVGRIYF
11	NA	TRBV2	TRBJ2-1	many	TGTGCCAGCAGTGGACTAAATGAGCAGTTCTTC	CASSGLNEQFF
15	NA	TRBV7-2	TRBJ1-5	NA	TGTGCCAGCAGCTTTGTGGGGGCGGGAGATCAGCCCCAGCATTTT	CASSFVGAGDQPQHF
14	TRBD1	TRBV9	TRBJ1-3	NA	TGTGCCAGCAGCGGATGGGACAGGGGCAACACCATATATTTT	CASSGWDRGNTIYF
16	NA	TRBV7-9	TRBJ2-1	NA	TGTGCCAGCAGCCCACCGCCTAGAGGGATAGGCAATGAGCAGTTCTTC	CASSPPPRGIGNEQFF
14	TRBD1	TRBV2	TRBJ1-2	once	TGTGCCAGCAGTGACCAGGGGGCGAGCTATGGCTACACCTTC	CASSDQGASYGYTF
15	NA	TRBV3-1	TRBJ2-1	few	TGTGCCAGCAGCCAAAGAGTCCCCCGTTACACTGAGCAGTTCTTC	CASSQRVPRYTEQFF
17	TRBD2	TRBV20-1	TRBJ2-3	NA	TGCAGTGCTAGACGGCGGGGGGGCCTAAGGGTAGCAGATACGCAGTATTTT	CSARRRGGLRVADTQYF
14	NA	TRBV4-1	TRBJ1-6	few	TGCGCCAGCAGCCAAGATCCACGTTGGTCACCCCTCCACTTT	CASSQDPRWSPLHF
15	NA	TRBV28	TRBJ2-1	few	TGTGCCACCAAAATAGCGGAGAGCTCCTACAATGAGCAGTTCTTC	CATKIAESSYNEQFF
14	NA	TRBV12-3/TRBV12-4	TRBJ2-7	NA	TGTGCCAGCAGTTTATACCTTGGGGGCTACGAGCAGTACTTC	CASSLYLGGYEQYF
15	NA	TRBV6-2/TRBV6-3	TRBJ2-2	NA	TGTGCCAGCAGTCTTCCCGGACAGTACACCGGGGAGCTGTTTTTT	CASSLPGQYTGELFF
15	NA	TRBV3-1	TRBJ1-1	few	TGTGCCAGCAGCCAAGGCGGCAGAGGGAACACTGAAGCTTTCTTT	CASSQGGRGNTEAFF
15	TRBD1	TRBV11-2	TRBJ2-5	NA	TGTGCCAGCAGCTCAGGACAGGGGGCCGGGGAGACCCAGTACTTC	CASSSGQGAGETQYF
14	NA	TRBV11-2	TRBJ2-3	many	TGTGCCAGCAGCCAAAGCCGGGCCGCAGATACGCAGTATTTT	CASSQSRAADTQYF
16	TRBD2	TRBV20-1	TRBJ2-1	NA	TGCAGTGCTATTGCGGGGGGGCACATCTCCTACAATGAGCAGTTCTTC	CSAIAGGHISYNEQFF
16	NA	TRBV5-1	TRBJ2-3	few	TGCGCCAGCAGTTGGGGTCGTGGTTCTAGCACAGATACGCAGTATTTT	CASSWGRGSSTDTQYF
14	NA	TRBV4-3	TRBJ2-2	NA	TGCGCCAGCAGCCAAGATGCACGGGGACTTAGGCTGTTTTTT	CASSQDARGLRLFF
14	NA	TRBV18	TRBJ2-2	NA	TGTGCCAGCTCACACGGGTTCGACACCGGGGAGCTGTTTTTT	CASSHGFDTGELFF
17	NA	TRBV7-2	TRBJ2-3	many	TGTGCCAGCAGTTTCCTTATGGGGGGGGGCAGGTCAGATACGCAGTATTTT	CASSFLMGGGRSDTQYF
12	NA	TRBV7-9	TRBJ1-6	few	TGTGCCAGCAGCTTATTAGATTCACCCCTCCACTTT	CASSLLDSPLHF
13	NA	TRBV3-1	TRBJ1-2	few	TGTGCCAGCAGCCATGGAGGGGCGGATGGCTACACCTTC	CASSHGGADGYTF
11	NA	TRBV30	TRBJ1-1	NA	TGTGCCTGGAGTGGTTACACTGAAGCTTTCTTT	CAWSGYTEAFF
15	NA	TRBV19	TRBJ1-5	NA	TGTGCCAGTAGTCGCCTATTGGGGTCCAATCAGCCCCAGCATTTT	CASSRLLGSNQPQHF
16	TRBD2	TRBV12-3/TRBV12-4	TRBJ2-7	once	TGTGCCAGCAGTGCCGGGACTAGCGGGGGACCCTACGAGCAGTACTTC	CASSAGTSGGPYEQYF
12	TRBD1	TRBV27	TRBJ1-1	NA	TGTGCCAGACAGGGGGCTAACACTGAAGCTTTCTTT	CARQGANTEAFF
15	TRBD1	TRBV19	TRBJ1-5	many	TGTGCCAGTAAGACCGGGACAGCCAACAATCAGCCCCAGCATTTT	CASKTGTANNQPQHF
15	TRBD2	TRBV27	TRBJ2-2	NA	TGTGCCAGCAGACTAGAAAAGCGGGGCACCGGGGAGCTGTTTTTT	CASRLEKRGTGELFF
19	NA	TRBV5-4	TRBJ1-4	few	TGTGCCAGCAGCTTGGGTGGGTGGACCCTCCGTGCAACTAATGAAAAACTGTTTTTT	CASSLGGWTLRATNEKLFF
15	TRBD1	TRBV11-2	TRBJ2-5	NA	TGTGCCAGCAGCTTCTCGACAGGGTCACAAGAGACCCAGTACTTC	CASSFSTGSQETQYF
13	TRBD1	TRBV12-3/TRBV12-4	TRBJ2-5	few	TGTGCCAGCAGTTTAACACAGGGGGTGTCCCAGTACTTC	CASSLTQGVSQYF
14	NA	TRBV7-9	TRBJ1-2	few	TGTGCCAGCAGCCCCCGATGGGACACGGATGGCTACACCTTC	CASSPRWDTDGYTF
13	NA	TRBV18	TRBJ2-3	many	TGCGCCAGCAGCCCCGGGGGCACAGATACGCAGTATTTT	CASSPGGTDTQYF
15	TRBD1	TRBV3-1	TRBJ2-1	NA	TGTGCCAGCAGCCAAACGGTACAGGGGTTGAATGAGCAGTTCTTC	CASSQTVQGLNEQFF
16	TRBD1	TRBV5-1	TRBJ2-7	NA	TGCGCCAGCAGCTTGGCCCTGGGACAGGGGCGCTACGAGCAGTACTTC	CASSLALGQGRYEQYF
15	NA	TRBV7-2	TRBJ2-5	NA	TGTGCCAGCAGCTTAGTGGGCAGGAAAGGAGAGACCCAGTACTTC	CASSLVGRKGETQYF
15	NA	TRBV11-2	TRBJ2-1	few	TGTGCCAGCAGCTTAGACAGGGGAAACTACAATGAGCAGTTCTTC	CASSLDRGNYNEQFF
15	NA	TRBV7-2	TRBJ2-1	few	TGTGCCAGCAGCGCCTATCTTGACAGCTACAATGAGCAGTTCTTC	CASSAYLDSYNEQFF
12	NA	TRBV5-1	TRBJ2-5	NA	TGCGCCAGCAGCTCGGAGACAGAGACCCAGTACTTC	CASSSETETQYF
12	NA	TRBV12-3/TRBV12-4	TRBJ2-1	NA	TGTGCCAGCAGTTTTTACACGGAGGGTTGGTTCTTC	CASSFYTEGWFF
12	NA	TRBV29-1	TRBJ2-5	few	TGCAGCGTGTCCCACAACCAAGAGACCCAGTACTTC	CSVSHNQETQYF
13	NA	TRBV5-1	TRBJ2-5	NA	TGCGCCAGCAACAGCCACTCGAGGGAGACCCAGTACTTC	CASNSHSRETQYF
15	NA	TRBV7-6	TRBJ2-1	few	TGTGCCAAAAAGGACGGCGGGGTACCGTACAATGAGCAGTTCTTC	CAKKDGGVPYNEQFF
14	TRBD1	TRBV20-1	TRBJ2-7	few	TGCAGTGCTAGAGGCCCCGACAGGGGCTACGAGCAGTACTTC	CSARGPDRGYEQYF
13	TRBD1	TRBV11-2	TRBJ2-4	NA	TGTGCCAGCAGCGCACAGGGGTCTGGCATTCAGTACTTC	CASSAQGSGIQYF
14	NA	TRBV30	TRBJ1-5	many	TGTGCCTGGAGTGAGGTGGATAGCAATCAGCCCCAGCATTTT	CAWSEVDSNQPQHF
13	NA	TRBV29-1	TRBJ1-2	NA	TGCAGCGTTGACGCGGGGGCGCGTGAGGGCTACACCTTC	CSVDAGAREGYTF
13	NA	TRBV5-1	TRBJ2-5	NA	TGCGCCAGCAGCTGGGACCCTGTGGAGACCCAGTACTTC	CASSWDPVETQYF
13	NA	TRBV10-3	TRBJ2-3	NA	TGTGCCATCAGTGCTAGGGGCACAGATACGCAGTATTTT	CAISARGTDTQYF
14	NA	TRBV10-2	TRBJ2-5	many	TGCGCCAGCAGTGGTCCCACAGGGACAGAGACCCAGTACTTC	CASSGPTGTETQYF
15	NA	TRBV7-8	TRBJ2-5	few	TGTGCCAGCAGCCCACAACCCTGGACAGAAGAGACCCAGTACTTC	CASSPQPWTEETQYF
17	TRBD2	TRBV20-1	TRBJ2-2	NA	TGCAGTGCTACTAAGAGACTAGCGGGAGGGTACACCGGGGAGCTGTTTTTT	CSATKRLAGGYTGELFF
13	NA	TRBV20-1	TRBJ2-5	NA	TGCAGTGCTAACGGGCAGGCTCAAGAGACCCAGTACTTC	CSANGQAQETQYF